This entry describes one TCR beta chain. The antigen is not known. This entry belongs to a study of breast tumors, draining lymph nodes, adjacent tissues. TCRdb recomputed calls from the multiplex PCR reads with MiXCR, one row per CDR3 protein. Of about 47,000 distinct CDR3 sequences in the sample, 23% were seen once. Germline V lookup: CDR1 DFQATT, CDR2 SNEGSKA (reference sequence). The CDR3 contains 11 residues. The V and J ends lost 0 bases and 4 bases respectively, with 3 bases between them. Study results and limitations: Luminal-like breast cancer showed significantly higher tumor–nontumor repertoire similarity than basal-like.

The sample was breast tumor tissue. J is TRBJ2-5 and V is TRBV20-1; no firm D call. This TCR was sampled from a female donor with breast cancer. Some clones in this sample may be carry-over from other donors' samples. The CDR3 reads CSARDLETQYF. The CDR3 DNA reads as TGCAGTGCTAGAGACCTAGAGACCCAGTACTTC.